This T cell receptor (beta chain) was found in a study of blood T cell repertoires in COVID-19. Study context: Specimens from acute and convalescent COVID-19 originated in the United States, Italy and Spain.

Authors' data handling: For nucleated cells, counts were estimated from reference gene primer amplification. Profiling relied on immunoSEQ multiplex PCR, and the TCRdb table lists in-frame clones only, not all of them. V, J and clone size derive from that table, while D and trimming were established from the DNA sequence. This sample has about 190,000 clones, with about 88% found just once. Trimming at V came to 9 bases and at J to 4 bases, leaving 8 bases not matched to a gene. Germline V gene sequence: CDR1 LGHNT, CDR2 FRNRAP. The CDR3 contains 14 residues. The J gene is TRBJ1-5, the V gene TRBV12-5, with 8 bases fitting TRBD1. Sample: peripheral blood. The TCR sequence derives from a man aged 35 to 55 with active or convalescent COVID-19. The CDR3 here is CASEDRAVNQPQHF. CDR3 bases: TGTGCTAGCGAGGACAGGGCGGTAAATCAGCCCCAGCATTTT.